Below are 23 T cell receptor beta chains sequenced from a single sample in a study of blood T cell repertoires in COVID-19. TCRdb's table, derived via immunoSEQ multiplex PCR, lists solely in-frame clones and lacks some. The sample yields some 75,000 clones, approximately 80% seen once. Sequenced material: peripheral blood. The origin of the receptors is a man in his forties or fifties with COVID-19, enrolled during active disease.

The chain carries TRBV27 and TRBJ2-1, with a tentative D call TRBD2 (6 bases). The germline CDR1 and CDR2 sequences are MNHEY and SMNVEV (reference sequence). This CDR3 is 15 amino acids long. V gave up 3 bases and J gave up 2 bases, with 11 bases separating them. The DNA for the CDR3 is TGTGCCAGCAGTTTGAAAGCGGGCGCCTACAATGAGCAGTTCTTC. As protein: CASSLKAGAYNEQFF.

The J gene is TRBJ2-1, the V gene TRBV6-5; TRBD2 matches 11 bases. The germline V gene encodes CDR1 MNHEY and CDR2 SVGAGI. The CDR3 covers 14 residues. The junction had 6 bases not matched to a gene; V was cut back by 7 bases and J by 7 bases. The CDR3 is CASTRLAGINEQFF. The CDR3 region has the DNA TGTGCCAGCACCAGACTAGCGGGAATAAATGAGCAGTTCTTC.

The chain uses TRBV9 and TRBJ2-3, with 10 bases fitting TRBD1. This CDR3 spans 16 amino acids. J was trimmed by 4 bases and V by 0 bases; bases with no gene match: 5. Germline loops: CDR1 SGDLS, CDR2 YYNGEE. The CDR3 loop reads CASSVAGQGVADTQYF. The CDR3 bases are TGTGCCAGCAGCGTAGCAGGACAGGGGGTAGCAGATACGCAGTATTTT. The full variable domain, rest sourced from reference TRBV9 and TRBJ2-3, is DSGVTQTPKHLITATGQRVTLRCSPRSGDLSVYWYQQSLDQGLQFLIQYYNGEERAKGNILERFSAQQFPDLHSELNLSSLELGDSALYFCASSVAGQGVADTQYFGPGTRLTVL.

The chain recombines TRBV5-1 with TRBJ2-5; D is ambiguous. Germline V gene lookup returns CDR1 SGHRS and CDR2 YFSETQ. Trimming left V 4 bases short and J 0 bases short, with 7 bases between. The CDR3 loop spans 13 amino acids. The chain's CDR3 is CASSTAYQETQYF. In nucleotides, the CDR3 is TGCGCCAGCAGCACCGCGTACCAAGAGACCCAGTACTTC.

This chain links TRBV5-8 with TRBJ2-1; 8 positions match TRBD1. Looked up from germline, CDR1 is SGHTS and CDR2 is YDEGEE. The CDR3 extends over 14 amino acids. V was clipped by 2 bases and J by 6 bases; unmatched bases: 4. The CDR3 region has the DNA TGTGCCAGCAGCTTTGTAACAGGGGGCAATGAGCAGTTCTTC. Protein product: CASSFVTGGNEQFF. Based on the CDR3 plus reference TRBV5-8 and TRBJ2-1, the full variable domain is EAGVTQSPTHLIKTRGQQATLRCSPISGHTSVYWYQQALGLGLQFLLWYDEGEERNRGNFPPRFSGRQFPNYSSELNVNALELEDSALYLCASSFVTGGNEQFFGPGTRLTVL.

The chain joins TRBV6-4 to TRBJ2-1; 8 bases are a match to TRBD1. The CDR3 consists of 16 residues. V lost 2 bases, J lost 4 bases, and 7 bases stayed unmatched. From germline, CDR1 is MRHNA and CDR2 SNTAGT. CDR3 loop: CASSDGGQAPYNEQFF. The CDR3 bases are TGTGCCAGCAGTGACGGGGGACAGGCGCCGTACAATGAGCAGTTCTTC.

CDR3 nucleotide sequence: TGCGCCAGCTCAAGGACCGGGAGAGAAGAGACCCAGTACTTC. Protein product: CASSRTGREETQYF. The chain links TRBV5-1 to TRBJ2-5; D perhaps matches TRBD2 (6 bases). Trimming cost V 7 bases and J 3 bases, with 16 bases left between them. This CDR3 spans 14 amino acids. From germline, CDR1 is SGHRS and CDR2 YFSETQ.

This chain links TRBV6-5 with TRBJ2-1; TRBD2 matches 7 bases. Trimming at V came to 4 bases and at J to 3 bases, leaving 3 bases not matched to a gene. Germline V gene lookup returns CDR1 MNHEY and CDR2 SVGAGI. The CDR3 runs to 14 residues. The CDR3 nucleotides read TGTGCCAGCAGTTGGGCGGGAGTCTACAATGAGCAGTTCTTC. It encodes CASSWAGVYNEQFF.

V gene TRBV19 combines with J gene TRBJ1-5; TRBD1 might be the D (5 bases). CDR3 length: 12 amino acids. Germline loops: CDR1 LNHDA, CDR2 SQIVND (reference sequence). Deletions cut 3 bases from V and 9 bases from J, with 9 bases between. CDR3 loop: CASSIGTRPQHF. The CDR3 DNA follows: TGTGCCAGTAGTATCGGGACTCGGCCCCAGCATTTT.

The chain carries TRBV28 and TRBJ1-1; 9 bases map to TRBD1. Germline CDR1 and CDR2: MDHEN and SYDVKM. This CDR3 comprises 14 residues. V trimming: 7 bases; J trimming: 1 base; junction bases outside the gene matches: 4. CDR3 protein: CASTRQGGNTEAFF. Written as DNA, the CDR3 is TGTGCCAGCACTCGACAGGGGGGGAACACTGAAGCTTTCTTT.

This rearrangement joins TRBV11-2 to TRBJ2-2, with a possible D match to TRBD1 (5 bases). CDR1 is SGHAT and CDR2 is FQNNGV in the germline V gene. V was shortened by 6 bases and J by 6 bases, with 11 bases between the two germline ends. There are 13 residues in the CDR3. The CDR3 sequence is CASRPRTSGELFF. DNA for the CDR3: TGTGCCAGCAGGCCGAGGACATCCGGGGAGCTGTTTTTT.

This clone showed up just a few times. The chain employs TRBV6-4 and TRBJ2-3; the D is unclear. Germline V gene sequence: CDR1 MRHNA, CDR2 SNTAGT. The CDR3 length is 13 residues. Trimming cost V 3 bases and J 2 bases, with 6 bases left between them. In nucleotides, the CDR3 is TGTGCCAGCAGTGAGGGCGACACAGATACGCAGTATTTT. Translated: CASSEGDTDTQYF.

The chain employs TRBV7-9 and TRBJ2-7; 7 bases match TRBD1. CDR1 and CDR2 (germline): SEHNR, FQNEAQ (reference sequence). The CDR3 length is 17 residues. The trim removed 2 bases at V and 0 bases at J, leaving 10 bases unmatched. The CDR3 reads CASSLMGGRGFSYEQYF. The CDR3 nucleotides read TGTGCCAGCAGCTTAATGGGCGGCAGGGGGTTCTCCTACGAGCAGTACTTC.

DNA of the CDR3: TGTGCCAGCAGGAACAGGGATAATTATGGCTACACCTTC. It is translated as CASRNRDNYGYTF. V usage is TRBV6-5 and J usage is TRBJ1-2; maybe TRBD1 (6 bases). Germline V gene data show CDR1 as MNHEY and CDR2 as SVGAGI. V was clipped by 6 bases and J by 5 bases, with 13 bases between them. The CDR3 sequence is 13 residues long.

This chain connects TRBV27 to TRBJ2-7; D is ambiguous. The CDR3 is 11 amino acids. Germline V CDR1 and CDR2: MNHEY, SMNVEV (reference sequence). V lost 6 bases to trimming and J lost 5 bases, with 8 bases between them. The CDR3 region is CASSTGDEQYF. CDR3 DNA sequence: TGTGCCAGCAGCACCGGTGACGAGCAGTACTTC.

The CDR3 protein is CASSFQGGTYNSPLHF. CDR3 sequence (DNA): TGCGCCAGCAGCTTCCAGGGCGGCACCTATAATTCACCCCTCCACTTT. V is TRBV5-1 and J is TRBJ1-6, with TRBD1 as a possible D gene (5 bases). This CDR3 contains 16 residues. The germline V gene encodes CDR1 SGHRS and CDR2 YFSETQ. Trimming removed 2 bases at V and 2 bases at J, with 11 bases between.

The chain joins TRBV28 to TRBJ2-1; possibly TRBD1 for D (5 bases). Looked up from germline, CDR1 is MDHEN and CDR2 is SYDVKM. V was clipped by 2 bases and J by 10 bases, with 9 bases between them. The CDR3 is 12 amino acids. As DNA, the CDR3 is TGTGCCAGCAGTTTACAGGGCAGAGAGCAGTTCTTC. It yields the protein CASSLQGREQFF.

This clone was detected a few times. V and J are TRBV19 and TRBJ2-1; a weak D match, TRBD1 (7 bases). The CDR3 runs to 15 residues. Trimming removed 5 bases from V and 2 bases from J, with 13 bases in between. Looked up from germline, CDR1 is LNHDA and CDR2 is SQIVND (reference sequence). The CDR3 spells CASSVLRGAYNEQFF. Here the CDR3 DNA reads TGTGCCAGTAGTGTCCTCAGGGGGGCCTACAATGAGCAGTTCTTC.

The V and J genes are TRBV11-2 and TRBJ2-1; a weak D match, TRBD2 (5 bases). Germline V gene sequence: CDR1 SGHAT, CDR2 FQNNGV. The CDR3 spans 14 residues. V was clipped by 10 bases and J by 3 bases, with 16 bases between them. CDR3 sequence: CATSGVPYYNEQFF. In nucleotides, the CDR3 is TGTGCCACCTCCGGGGTTCCTTACTACAATGAGCAGTTCTTC.

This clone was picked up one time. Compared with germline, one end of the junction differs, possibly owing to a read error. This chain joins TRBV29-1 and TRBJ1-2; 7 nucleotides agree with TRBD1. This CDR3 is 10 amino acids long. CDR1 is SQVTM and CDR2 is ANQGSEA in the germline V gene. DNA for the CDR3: TGCAGCGCCTCGGAGGGGGCCGATCTCTTC. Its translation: CSASEGADLF.

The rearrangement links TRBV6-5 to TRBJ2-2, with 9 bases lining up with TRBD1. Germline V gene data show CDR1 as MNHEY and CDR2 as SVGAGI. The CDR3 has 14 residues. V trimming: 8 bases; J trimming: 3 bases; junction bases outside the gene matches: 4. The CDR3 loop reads CASVDRGDTGELFF. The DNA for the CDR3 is TGTGCCAGCGTTGACAGGGGGGACACCGGGGAGCTGTTTTTT.

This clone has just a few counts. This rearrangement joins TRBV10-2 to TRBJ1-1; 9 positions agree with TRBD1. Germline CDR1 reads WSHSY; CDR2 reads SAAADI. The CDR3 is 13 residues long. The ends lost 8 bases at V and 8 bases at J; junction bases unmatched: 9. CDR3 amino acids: CASVTGGLEEAFF. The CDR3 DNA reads TGCGCCAGCGTTACAGGGGGCTTGGAGGAAGCTTTCTTT.

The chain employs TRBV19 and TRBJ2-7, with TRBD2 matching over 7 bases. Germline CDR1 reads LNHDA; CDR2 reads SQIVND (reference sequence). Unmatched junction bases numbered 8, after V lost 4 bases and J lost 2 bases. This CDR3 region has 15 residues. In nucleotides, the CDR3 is TGTGCCAGTAGTACTGTGGGAGGGGAAGCCTACGAGCAGTACTTC. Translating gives CASSTVGGEAYEQYF. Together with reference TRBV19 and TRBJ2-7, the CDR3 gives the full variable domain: DGGITQSPKYLFRKEGQNVTLSCEQNLNHDAMYWYRQDPGQGLRLIYYSQIVNDFQKGDIAEGYSVSREKKESFPLTVTSAQKNPTAFYLCASSTVGGEAYEQYFGPGTRLTVT.